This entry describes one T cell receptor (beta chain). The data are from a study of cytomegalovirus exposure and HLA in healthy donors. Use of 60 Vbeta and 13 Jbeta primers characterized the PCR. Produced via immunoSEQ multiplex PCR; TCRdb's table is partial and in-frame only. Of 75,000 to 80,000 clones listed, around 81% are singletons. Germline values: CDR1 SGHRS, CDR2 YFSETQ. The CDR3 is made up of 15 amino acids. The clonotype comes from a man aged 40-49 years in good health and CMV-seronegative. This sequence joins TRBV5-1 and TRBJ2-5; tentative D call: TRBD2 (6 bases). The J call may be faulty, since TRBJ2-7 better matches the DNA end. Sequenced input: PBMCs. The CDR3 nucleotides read TGCGCCAGCAGCTTTGGGACTTCTGGTCCCTACGAGCAGTACTTC. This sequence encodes CASSFGTSGPYEQYF.